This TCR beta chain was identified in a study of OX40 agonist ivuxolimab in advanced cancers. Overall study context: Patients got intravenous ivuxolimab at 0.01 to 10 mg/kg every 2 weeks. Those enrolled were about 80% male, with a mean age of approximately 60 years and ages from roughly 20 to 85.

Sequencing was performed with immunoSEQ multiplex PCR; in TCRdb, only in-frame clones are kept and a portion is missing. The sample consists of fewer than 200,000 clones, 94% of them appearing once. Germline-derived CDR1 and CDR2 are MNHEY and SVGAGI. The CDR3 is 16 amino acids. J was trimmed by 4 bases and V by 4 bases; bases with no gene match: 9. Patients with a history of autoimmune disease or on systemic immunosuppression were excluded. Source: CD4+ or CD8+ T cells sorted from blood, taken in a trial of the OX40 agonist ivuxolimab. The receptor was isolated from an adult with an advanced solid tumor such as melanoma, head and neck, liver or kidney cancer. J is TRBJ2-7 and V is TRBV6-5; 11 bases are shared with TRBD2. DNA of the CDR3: TGTGCCAGCAGTTTGCTTGGGGCTAGCGGGGGGTACGAGCAGTACTTC. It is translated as CASSLLGASGGYEQYF.